The present TCR beta chain was sequenced within a study of blood T cell repertoires in COVID-19 (dated by TCRdb to the early 2020s). For the study in its entirety: The collaborator samples originated in the United States, Italy and Spain and spanned the acute and convalescent phases of COVID-19. The prospective study material was composed of cDNA or gDNA derived from T cells, B-cell-depleted T cells, or PBMCs. Subjects who had been exposed to COVID-19, were actively infected with it, or had recovered from it provided the deeply sampled blood TCRbeta repertoires that made up the dataset. The repertoires were made available in a free public database intended to serve as a resource for research on the immune response to SARS-CoV-2. The samples were drawn from two sources: the first 160 participants of the ongoing ImmuneRACE study, and 1,000 to 1,500 subjects contributed by 6 global collaborators. A de-identified subject ID, COVID-19 status, age in years and sex were almost always included in the sample metadata. Where available, HLA class I and class II types were obtained from metadata supplied by the sample provider rather than from assay-based typing. The paper as a whole reports these results and caveats: The amount of clinical and demographic metadata varied by source and participant and was provided uncurated.

The junction shows trimming of 1 base on V and 8 bases on J, and the gene matches do not reach 6 bases of it. CDR1 and CDR2, looked up from the germline V gene (reference sequence), are SEHNR and FQNEAQ. The CDR3 starts with the cysteine, ends with the phenylalanine, and has 15 residues. Kept here is only the CDR3 DNA, which spans 45 bases and is read in frame from base 1. Whole blood was collected in K2EDTA tubes by collaborating institutions according to the institutions' own protocols. For TCRbeta analysis, collaborator samples were shipped as frozen whole blood, as isolated PBMCs, or as DNA extracted from either sample type. TCRbeta CDR3 regions were amplified from genomic DNA using the immunoSEQ Assay, a bias-controlled multiplex PCR. On the study's bioinformatics: Nucleated cell counts per sample were estimated from amplification of reference gene primers within the assay. To quantify the absolute abundance of each unique TCRbeta CDR3 rearrangement, sequence reads were collapsed and filtered. For each sample, productive Simpson clonality was calculated as the square root of Simpson's diversity index across productive rearrangements. The source is immuneACCESS, and TCRdb retained only in-frame sequences with V and J called. Part of the clones is not carried over; for the studies checked, unresolved V genes explain less than half of this, and the remainder is unexplained. The V and J calls and clone size were taken over from that table, and D and trimming were inferred from the DNA. For this sample there are 200,000 to 250,000 clones; more than 75% appear just once. Jointly, the top ten make up around 6.5% of the sample.

This clone came up once. Its antigen is unknown. Base-call qualities are not available, and no considerably larger clone is one nucleotide away. Sample: peripheral blood. This TCR was sampled from a man of 80 years or more with acute or convalescent COVID-19. The rearranged chain carries TRBV7-9 and TRBJ2-1, with TRBD1 identical over 9 junction bases. At the DNA level, the sequence is TGTGCCAGCAGCTTAGGACAGGGGGTTTCTGATGAGCAGTTCTTC. The translation is CASSLGQGVSDEQFF.